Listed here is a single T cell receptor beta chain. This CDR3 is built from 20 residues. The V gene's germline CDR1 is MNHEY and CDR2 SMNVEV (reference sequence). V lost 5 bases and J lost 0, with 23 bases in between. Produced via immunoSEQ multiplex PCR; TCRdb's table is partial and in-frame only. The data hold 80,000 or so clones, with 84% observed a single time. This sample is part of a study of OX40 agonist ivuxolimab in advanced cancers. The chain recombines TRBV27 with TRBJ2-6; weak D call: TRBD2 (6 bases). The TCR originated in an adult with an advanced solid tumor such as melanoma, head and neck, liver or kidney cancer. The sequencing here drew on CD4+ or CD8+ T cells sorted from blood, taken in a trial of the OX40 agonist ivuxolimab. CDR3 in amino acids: CASSGRIPGPGSSGANVLTF. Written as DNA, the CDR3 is TGTGCCAGCAGTGGTAGGATCCCGGGTCCCGGGAGCTCTGGGGCCAACGTCCTGACTTTC.